This TCR beta chain stems from a study of beta chain features in type 1 diabetes. Looking at the study overall: The patient and healthy donor groups were comparable for age, gender and cell yields. Study results and limitations: Possibly, sequencing cDNA over-represented cells that had high TCR expression levels. A closer apparent resemblance between naive, central memory and Treg TCRB repertoires was seen in patients than in healthy donors.

What was sequenced were expressed TCRB transcripts, since all of the isolated RNA had been reverse transcribed. The protocol was immunoSEQ multiplex PCR, while the TCRdb copy is restricted to in-frame clones and leaves out a portion. The table lists over 350,000 clones, about 16% of them singletons. This CDR3 has 15 residues. Trimming cost V 5 bases and J 7 bases; bases outside gene matches: 9. Per the germline V gene, CDR1 is SEHNR and CDR2 is FQNEAQ (reference sequence). This clone turned up a few times. Its antigen is currently unknown. This sequence was found in a woman between 18 and 30 years old in good health. Sequencing used naive CD4+ T cells from blood. V gene TRBV7-9 combines with J gene TRBJ2-5; 11 nucleotides line up with TRBD1. The CDR3 bases are TGTGCCAGCAGCACTGGACAGGGGGCCCCCTCGACCCAGTACTTC. Protein: CASSTGQGAPSTQYF.